What follows are 23 T cell receptor beta chains derived from one specimen sequenced in a study of blood T cell repertoires in COVID-19. Measured with immunoSEQ multiplex PCR; TCRdb has only the in-frame clones, and not every one. The sample carries about 200,000 clones, roughly 84% recorded once. Sequenced material: PBMCs or T cells enriched from blood (not recorded which). All receptors come from a woman aged 25 to 39 who had been exposed to COVID-19.

The chain couples TRBV20-1 to TRBJ1-2, with a weak D call TRBD1 (5 bases). V lost 3 bases to trimming and J lost 0 bases, with 8 bases between them. This CDR3 spans 13 amino acids. The germline gives CDR1 DFQATT, CDR2 SNEGSKA (reference sequence). CDR3 nucleotides: TGCAGTGCTAGTGGGGGGGCTAACTATGGCTACACCTTC. Amino acid sequence: CSASGGANYGYTF.

The V gene is TRBV5-1, the J gene TRBJ1-5; 7 bases fit TRBD1. The CDR3 sequence is 15 residues long. Germline CDR1 and CDR2: SGHRS and YFSETQ. V lost 0 bases to trimming and J lost 4 bases; unmatched junction nucleotides: 4. The CDR3 spells CASSLAGQANQPQHF. The CDR3 nucleotides are TGCGCCAGCAGCTTGGCCGGACAGGCTAATCAGCCCCAGCATTTT.

The V gene is TRBV3-1 (or the pseudogene TRBV3-2), the J gene TRBJ1-5; possible D gene TRBD1, 5 bases. V was trimmed by 4 bases and J by 1 base, leaving 11 bases between them. Germline V gene lookup returns CDR1 LGHDT and CDR2 YNNKEL (reference sequence). The CDR3 has 15 residues. As DNA, the CDR3 is TGTGCCAGCAGCCCAGGGTTCCAAAGCAATCAGCCCCAGCATTTT. It translates to CASSPGFQSNQPQHF.

This rearrangement joins TRBV7-9 to TRBJ1-6, with TRBD1 as a possible D gene (6 bases). This CDR3 spans 15 amino acids. V was trimmed by 5 bases and J by 8 bases, leaving 16 bases between them. The V gene's germline CDR1 is SEHNR and CDR2 FQNEAQ (reference sequence). In DNA form, the CDR3 reads TGTGCCAGCAGCCTACAGGGACCAGGCGATTCACCCCTCCACTTT. Translation gives CASSLQGPGDSPLHF.

The chain combines TRBV4-1 with TRBJ1-4, with D possibly TRBD1 on 6 matching bases. Germline values: CDR1 MGHRA, CDR2 YSYEKL. The ends were cut back, 0 bases at V and 3 bases at J, with 14 bases in the middle. The CDR3 totals 17 residues. In DNA form, the CDR3 reads TGCGCCAGCAGCCAAGATCGAGGGGGGGCAGCTAATGAAAAACTGTTTTTT. It yields the protein CASSQDRGGAANEKLFF.

This clone was detected a few times. The J gene is TRBJ1-6, the V gene TRBV6-1, with D perhaps TRBD1 (5 bases). Germline CDR1 MNHNS, CDR2 SASEGT. The CDR3 extends over 14 amino acids. Deletions cut 2 bases from V and 9 bases from J, with 11 bases between. In nucleotides, the CDR3 is TGTGCCAGCAGTGAATCCAGGGTGAGTTCACCCCTCCACTTT. Its protein product is CASSESRVSSPLHF.

The chain combines TRBV6-2 or TRBV6-3 with TRBJ2-1, with 12 bases that match TRBD2. This CDR3 region has 21 residues. The junction had 14 bases not matched to a gene; V was cut back by 2 bases and J by 0 bases. Per the germline V gene, CDR1 is MNHEY and CDR2 is SVGEGT. CDR3 coding DNA: TGTGCCAGCAGTTACCCAGCTAGCGGGGGGGCAGATCCGAGCTCCTACAATGAGCAGTTCTTC. Its protein is CASSYPASGGADPSSYNEQFF.

This sequence joins TRBV6-2 or TRBV6-3 and TRBJ1-1, with 11 bases aligning to TRBD1. This CDR3 spans 14 amino acids. CDR1 and CDR2 (germline): MNHEY, SVGEGT. Trimming removed 6 bases from V and 5 bases from J; junction bases left unmatched: 5. The CDR3 reads CASSRDRGRTEAFF. The CDR3 nucleotides read TGTGCCAGCAGCAGGGACAGGGGGAGGACTGAAGCTTTCTTT.

V is TRBV20-1 and J is TRBJ2-7, with 10 bases lining up with TRBD1. Germline CDR1 and CDR2: DFQATT and SNEGSKA (reference sequence). This CDR3 is 11 amino acids long. The chain's CDR3 is CSAGIGTGAVV. In DNA form, the CDR3 reads TGCAGTGCTGGTATAGGGACAGGGGCGGTTGTC.

The chain carries TRBV9 and TRBJ2-7; possibly TRBD1 for D (6 bases). CDR1 is SGDLS and CDR2 is YYNGEE in the germline V gene. Trimming pared 0 bases from V and 5 bases from J, leaving 15 bases between. The CDR3 covers 15 residues. CDR3 protein: CASSVAFAGADEQYF. The CDR3 DNA follows: TGTGCCAGCAGCGTAGCTTTTGCAGGGGCAGACGAGCAGTACTTC.

The V call is TRBV5-4, the J call TRBJ2-7; maybe TRBD2 (6 bases). The germline V gene encodes CDR1 SGHNT and CDR2 YYREEE (reference sequence). V shed 7 bases and J shed 7 bases, with 18 bases lying between them. The CDR3 is 13 residues long. The DNA of the CDR3 is TGTGCCAGCCAGGACCCGGGACTCCAGGAGCAGTACTTC. This gives the protein CASQDPGLQEQYF.

This clone is a singleton in its sample. The chain carries TRBV7-2 and TRBJ1-5; maybe TRBD1 (6 bases). The germline CDR1 and CDR2 sequences are SGHTA and FQGNSA. This CDR3 has 14 residues. Trimming took off 5 bases at V and 3 bases at J, with 11 bases between the two ends. The CDR3 coding sequence is TGTGCCAGCAGCCTTGGACAGACCAATCAGCCCCAGCATTTT. It codes for CASSLGQTNQPQHF.

This chain links TRBV3-1 (or the pseudogene TRBV3-2) with TRBJ1-5, with 7 bases identical to TRBD1. The V segment lost 4 bases and the J segment 5 bases; nucleotides outside the gene matches: 5. Germline loops: CDR1 LGHDT, CDR2 YNNKEL (reference sequence). The CDR3 has 14 residues. This CDR3 is CASSPGQLYQPQHF. The CDR3, as DNA: TGTGCCAGCAGCCCGGGACAGCTATATCAGCCCCAGCATTTT.

The rearrangement uses TRBV6-5 and TRBJ1-1, with 9 bases that match TRBD1. The CDR3 is 15 residues long. Germline assignment: CDR1 MNHEY and CDR2 SVGAGI. V shed 5 bases and J 3 bases; nucleotides not matched to a gene: 7. CDR3 protein: CASSRQTGGDTEAFF. The CDR3, as DNA: TGTGCCAGCAGTCGACAGACAGGGGGTGACACTGAAGCTTTCTTT.

The CDR3 sequence is CASSRRQDTEAFF. In DNA, the CDR3 is TGCGCCAGCAGCCGAAGACAGGACACTGAAGCTTTCTTT. V gene TRBV5-1 combines with J gene TRBJ1-1; maybe TRBD1 (6 bases). CDR3 size: 13 residues. V shed 4 bases and J shed 3 bases, with 10 bases lying between them. Germline assignment: CDR1 SGHRS and CDR2 YFSETQ. The full variable domain, rest sourced from reference TRBV5-1 and TRBJ1-1, is KAGVTQTPRYLIKTRGQQVTLSCSPISGHRSVSWYQQTPGQGLQFLFEYFSETQRNKGNFPGRFSGRQFSNSRSEMNVSTLELGDSALYLCASSRRQDTEAFFGQGTRLTVV.

This clone has just one count. The chain couples TRBV9 to TRBJ2-1; TRBD2 agrees at 9 bases. V lost 1 base, J lost 7 bases, and 9 bases stayed unmatched. The CDR3 is 16 amino acids. Germline loops: CDR1 SGDLS, CDR2 YYNGEE. The CDR3 coding sequence is TGTGCCAGCAGCGTAAAAGGCGGGGGGGCATTGAATGAGCAGTTCTTC. Translating it yields CASSVKGGGALNEQFF.

This chain uses TRBV6-5 with TRBJ1-2, with 7 nucleotides matching TRBD1. CDR3 length: 14 amino acids. Trimming removed 4 bases from V and 4 bases from J; junction bases left unmatched: 6. Germline V CDR1 and CDR2: MNHEY, SVGAGI. The CDR3 DNA is TGTGCCAGCAGTTCTCAGGGGGGACGCTATGGCTACACCTTC. Amino acid sequence: CASSSQGGRYGYTF.

V gene TRBV11-2 combines with J gene TRBJ2-1; the match to TRBD1 covers 9 bases. The CDR3 has 13 amino acids. V lost 4 bases and J lost 9; bases outside the gene matches: 4. Germline V gene sequence: CDR1 SGHAT, CDR2 FQNNGV. The CDR3 sequence: CASSWDRVPEQFF. CDR3 nucleotides: TGTGCCAGCAGCTGGGACAGGGTACCTGAGCAGTTCTTC. Using reference TRBV11-2 and TRBJ2-1 for the parts outside the CDR3, the full variable domain is EAGVAQSPRYKIIEKRQSVAFWCNPISGHATLYWYQQILGQGPKLLIQFQNNGVVDDSQLPKDRFSAERLKGVDSTLKIQPAKLEDSAVYLCASSWDRVPEQFFGPGTRLTVL.

This chain joins TRBV3-1 (or the pseudogene TRBV3-2) and TRBJ1-1; no definite D call. The CDR3 loop spans 14 amino acids. Germline V lookup: CDR1 LGHDT, CDR2 YNNKEL (reference sequence). Trimming left V 2 bases short and J 0 bases short, with 7 bases between. The CDR3 is CASSQSLLNTEAFF. CDR3 coding DNA: TGTGCCAGCAGCCAATCACTGCTGAACACTGAAGCTTTCTTT.

The rearrangement uses TRBV9 and TRBJ2-7; a possible D gene is TRBD1 (6 bases). Germline values: CDR1 SGDLS, CDR2 YYNGEE. CDR3 length: 14 residues. Trimming took off 3 bases at V and 2 bases at J, with 12 bases between the two ends. The CDR3 DNA follows: TGTGCCAGCAGCGCCCGGGACACACCCTACGAGCAGTACTTC. Residues: CASSARDTPYEQYF.

V usage is TRBV9 and J usage is TRBJ2-7, with a weak D call TRBD2 (6 bases). V was clipped by 5 bases and J by 3 bases, with 18 bases between them. The germline gives CDR1 SGDLS, CDR2 YYNGEE. There are 15 residues in the CDR3. The CDR3 nucleotides are TGTGCCAGCAGGTCGGGGACCGGGACTTTCTACGAGCAGTACTTC. It encodes CASRSGTGTFYEQYF.

The V call is TRBV9, the J call TRBJ1-5, with D possibly matching TRBD1 (5 bases). Trimming took off 0 bases at V and 5 bases at J, with 12 bases between the two ends. This CDR3 has 15 residues. From germline, CDR1 is SGDLS and CDR2 YYNGEE. In nucleotides, the CDR3 is TGTGCCAGCAGCGTAGCTGTCGGGGGGGATCAGCCCCAGCATTTT. This codes for CASSVAVGGDQPQHF.

This rearrangement joins TRBV4-1 to TRBJ1-1, with no clear D. The CDR3 covers 14 residues. Trimming left V 4 bases short and J 1 base short, with 10 bases between. Per germline, CDR1 MGHRA and CDR2 YSYEKL. The CDR3 bases are TGCGCCAGCAGCCGCCCCCAGGCGAACACTGAAGCTTTCTTT. It encodes CASSRPQANTEAFF.